Following are 23 T cell receptor beta chains from one sample sequenced in a study of OX40 agonist ivuxolimab in advanced cancers. Only in-frame clones appear in the TCRdb table, and some are missing; sequencing was by immunoSEQ multiplex PCR. Among more than 95,000 clones listed, 91% were seen once. Sequenced here: CD4+ or CD8+ T cells sorted from blood, sampled in a trial of the OX40 agonist ivuxolimab. The origin of the receptors is an adult with an advanced solid tumor such as melanoma, head and neck, liver or kidney cancer.

This clone was observed a single time. This chain links TRBV6-1 with TRBJ2-1; 8 bases match TRBD2. The germline CDR1 and CDR2 sequences are MNHNS and SASEGT. The ends lost 4 bases at V and 4 bases at J; junction bases unmatched: 3. The CDR3 is made up of 14 amino acids. The CDR3 DNA follows: TGTGCCAGCAGTGGCCGGGGGGGGTACAATGAGCAGTTCTTC. Translation: CASSGRGGYNEQFF.

V and J are TRBV28 and TRBJ2-1; 9 bases fit TRBD2. The germline V gene encodes CDR1 MDHEN and CDR2 SYDVKM. The CDR3 consists of 15 residues. Trimming removed 7 bases from V and 6 bases from J; junction bases left unmatched: 10. The CDR3 nucleotides read TGTGCCAGCAAGAGTGGAGCGGGAGGTTTCAATGAGCAGTTCTTC. Translation: CASKSGAGGFNEQFF.

This chain links TRBV18 with TRBJ2-1; D uncertain. The CDR3 covers 15 residues. CDR1 and CDR2 from the germline V gene are KGHSH and LQKENI. Trimming stripped 4 bases from V and 3 bases from J, with 13 bases between. Here the CDR3 reads CASSHRTTDYNEQFF. The DNA for the CDR3 is TGTGCCAGCTCACATAGGACGACCGACTACAATGAGCAGTTCTTC. The full variable domain, rest sourced from reference TRBV18 and TRBJ2-1, is NAGVMQNPRHLVRRRGQEARLRCSPMKGHSHVYWYRQLPEEGLKFMVYLQKENIIDESGMPKERFSAEFPKEGPSILRIQQVVRGDSAAYFCASSHRTTDYNEQFFGPGTRLTVL.

In this sample, this clone turned up once. The chain joins TRBV14 to TRBJ2-2; possibly TRBD1 or TRBD2 for D (5 bases each). The CDR3 spans 15 residues. The germline gives CDR1 SGHDN, CDR2 FVKESK. Trimming took 4 bases from V and 3 from J, leaving 12 bases between them. The CDR3 spells CASSPVLGDTGELFF. In nucleotides, the CDR3 is TGTGCCAGCAGCCCCGTACTAGGGGACACCGGGGAGCTGTTTTTT.

The chain has TRBV5-6 and TRBJ2-1; 13 positions match TRBD2. The CDR3 is 18 residues long. The junction had 9 bases not matched to a gene; V was cut back by 1 base and J by 5 bases. The germline V gene has CDR1 SGHDT and CDR2 YYEEEE. The DNA for the CDR3 is TGTGCCAGCAGCTTGCTTGGACTAGCGGGAGTCAGGAACAATGAGCAGTTCTTC. Its translation is CASSLLGLAGVRNNEQFF. The full variable domain, completed using reference TRBV5-6 and TRBJ2-1, is DAGVTQSPTHLIKTRGQQVTLRCSPKSGHDTVSWYQQALGQGPQFIFQYYEEEERQRGNFPDRFSGHQFPNYSSELNVNALLLGDSALYLCASSLLGLAGVRNNEQFFGPGTRLTVL.

The chain uses TRBV7-2 and TRBJ2-3, with 7 bases lining up with TRBD2. CDR1 is SGHTA and CDR2 is FQGNSA in the germline V gene. The CDR3 totals 14 residues. Trimming removed 5 bases from V and 5 bases from J; junction bases left unmatched: 7. In DNA, the CDR3 is TGTGCCAGCAGCATTGGACTAGATGGAGATACGCAGTATTTT. Protein sequence: CASSIGLDGDTQYF.

This clone was found once. The chain joins TRBV5-4 to TRBJ2-7, with 11 bases identical to TRBD2. The CDR3 loop spans 15 amino acids. The junction had 10 bases not matched to a gene; V was cut back by 7 bases and J by 4 bases. Germline V gene lookup returns CDR1 SGHNT and CDR2 YYREEE (reference sequence). The CDR3 here is CASAGGTSGGYEQYF. The CDR3 DNA sequence: TGTGCCAGCGCGGGCGGGACTAGCGGAGGGTACGAGCAGTACTTC. The complete variable domain, with remaining parts taken from reference TRBV5-4 and TRBJ2-7, reads ETGVTQSPTHLIKTRGQQVTLRCSSQSGHNTVSWYQQALGQGPQFIFQYYREEENGRGNFPPRFSGLQFPNYSSELNVNALELDDSALYLCASAGGTSGGYEQYFGPGTRLTVT.

The gene calls are TRBV19 and TRBJ1-5, with TRBD1 identical over 8 bases. The germline V gene has CDR1 LNHDA and CDR2 SQIVND (reference sequence). This CDR3 comprises 16 residues. The junction had 11 bases not matched to a gene; V was cut back by 5 bases and J by 5 bases. As DNA, the CDR3 is TGTGCCAGTAGTGTGGAGCGGGACAGGTTGTATCAGCCCCAGCATTTT. Translation gives CASSVERDRLYQPQHF.

This chain links TRBV28 with TRBJ2-7; D possibly uses TRBD1 or TRBD2 (5 bases each). V lost 2 bases and J 7 bases, leaving 21 bases between the germline ends. Germline CDR1 and CDR2: MDHEN and SYDVKM. The CDR3 extends over 16 amino acids. The CDR3 coding sequence is TGTGCCAGCAGTTTACAGCTAGGCCGAGGGGCAGGGGAGCAGTACTTC. It codes for CASSLQLGRGAGEQYF. The complete variable domain, with remaining parts taken from reference TRBV28 and TRBJ2-7, reads DVKVTQSSRYLVKRTGEKVFLECVQDMDHENMFWYRQDPGLGLRLIYFSYDVKMKEKGDIPEGYSVSREKKERFSLILESASTNQTSMYLCASSLQLGRGAGEQYFGPGTRLTVT.

The chain employs TRBV9 and TRBJ1-4; tentative D call: TRBD1 (5 bases). CDR1 and CDR2 from the germline V gene are SGDLS and YYNGEE. V was shortened by 0 bases and J by 5 bases, with 11 bases between the two germline ends. This CDR3 has 15 residues. The CDR3 DNA sequence: TGTGCCAGCAGCGTAGGAAGGGGAAAAAATGAAAAACTGTTTTTT. It is translated as CASSVGRGKNEKLFF.

This chain connects TRBV2 to TRBJ2-1; possibly TRBD1 or TRBD2 for D (5 bases each). This CDR3 region has 15 residues. Germline V gene data show CDR1 as SNHLY and CDR2 as FYNNEI. V gave up 4 bases and J gave up 9 bases, with 19 bases separating them. DNA for the CDR3: TGTGCCAGCAGTGGGACGACCCTTGGGACGCGTGAGCAGTTCTTC. Translating gives CASSGTTLGTREQFF.

The rearrangement joins TRBV19 to TRBJ2-3; the D is unclear. The germline gives CDR1 LNHDA, CDR2 SQIVND (reference sequence). The CDR3 is made up of 13 amino acids. Trimming removed 5 bases from V and 5 bases from J, with 11 bases in between. As DNA, the CDR3 is TGTGCCAGTAGTTTTGACTTACTAGATACGCAGTATTTT. Its protein product is CASSFDLLDTQYF.

The chain has TRBV28 and TRBJ2-6; the D gene is possibly TRBD2 (5 bases). Germline-derived CDR1 and CDR2 are MDHEN and SYDVKM. The CDR3 has 16 residues. V lost 6 bases, J lost 1 base, and 13 bases lay in between. The CDR3 region has the DNA TGTGCCAGCAGACGACCAGAGGGTTCTGGGGCCAACGTCCTGACTTTC. This sequence encodes CASRRPEGSGANVLTF.

The rearrangement joins TRBV28 to TRBJ2-4, with D possibly called TRBD1 or TRBD2 (5 bases each). Per the germline V gene, CDR1 is MDHEN and CDR2 is SYDVKM. Trimming shortened V by 6 bases and J by 11 bases, and 23 bases separated the two germline ends. The CDR3 extends over 15 amino acids. DNA for the CDR3: TGTGCCAGCAGCCTCCCGACTATCGGGACCGCGGTTCAGTACTTC. Translated: CASSLPTIGTAVQYF.

The sample holds a few counts of this clone. The rearrangement joins TRBV5-8 to TRBJ1-5; a possible D gene is TRBD1 (6 bases). The ends were cut back, 2 bases at V and 6 bases at J, with 18 bases in the middle. This CDR3 comprises 16 residues. Germline values: CDR1 SGHTS, CDR2 YDEGEE. The CDR3 here is CASSFAWGAIVQPQHF. The CDR3 DNA reads as TGTGCCAGCAGCTTCGCATGGGGGGCGATTGTTCAGCCCCAGCATTTT.

For the CDR3, the DNA is TGTGCCAGCAGCTTCTCCACAGGGTCTGGGGAGCTGTTTTTT. Protein sequence: CASSFSTGSGELFF. The genes are TRBV11-3 and TRBJ2-2; possibly TRBD1 for D (6 bases). The CDR3 covers 14 residues. From germline, CDR1 is SGHNT and CDR2 YENEEA. The V gene lost 3 bases and the J gene lost 8 bases, with 13 bases spanning the gap.

V usage is TRBV11-2 and J usage is TRBJ2-5, with D possibly being TRBD1 (6 bases). Germline-derived CDR1 and CDR2 are SGHAT and FQNNGV. CDR3 length: 16 amino acids. V was cut by 8 bases and J by 4 bases, with 23 bases left in between. The DNA for the CDR3 is TGTGCCAGCTGTGGACAATGGGGGCAGGGGCTAGAGACCCAGTACTTC. This gives the protein CASCGQWGQGLETQYF. The whole variable domain, remainder taken from reference TRBV11-2 and TRBJ2-5, is EAGVAQSPRYKIIEKRQSVAFWCNPISGHATLYWYQQILGQGPKLLIQFQNNGVVDDSQLPKDRFSAERLKGVDSTLKIQPAKLEDSAVYLCASCGQWGQGLETQYFGPGTRLLVL.

V is TRBV7-8 and J is TRBJ2-3, with D possibly matching TRBD2 (6 bases). CDR3 length: 14 amino acids. V was trimmed by 7 bases and J by 5 bases, leaving 16 bases between them. CDR1 and CDR2 (germline): SGHVS, FQNEAQ. The CDR3 is CASKGRGRLDTQYF. The CDR3 DNA follows: TGTGCCAGCAAGGGGCGGGGAAGGTTAGATACGCAGTATTTT.

The chain couples TRBV5-1 to TRBJ2-7, with D uncertain. Trimming removed 0 bases from V and 6 bases from J, with 10 bases in between. This CDR3 region has 13 residues. CDR1 SGHRS and CDR2 YFSETQ come from the germline V gene. In DNA form, the CDR3 reads TGCGCCAGCAGCTTGGACAGTTCTGGCGAGCAGTACTTC. Protein product: CASSLDSSGEQYF.

This chain connects TRBV6-5 to TRBJ2-7, with D tentatively TRBD2 (5 bases). Trimming left V 5 bases short and J 2 bases short, with 16 bases between. Germline V lookup: CDR1 MNHEY, CDR2 SVGAGI. This CDR3 comprises 15 residues. CDR3 in DNA: TGTGCCAGCAGTCAAGGGAGAAAAGGAACCTACGAGCAGTACTTC. It translates to CASSQGRKGTYEQYF.

This rearrangement joins TRBV7-6 to TRBJ2-7, with 9 positions matching TRBD2. The trim removed 4 bases at V and 4 bases at J, leaving 8 bases unmatched. The germline V gene has CDR1 SGHVS and CDR2 FNYEAQ. CDR3 length equals 15 residues. This CDR3 is CASSSIAGEIYEQYF. CDR3 in DNA: TGTGCCAGCAGCTCAATAGCGGGAGAGATATACGAGCAGTACTTC.

The V gene is TRBV19, the J gene TRBJ1-2, with 9 bases lining up with TRBD1. The junction had 6 bases not matched to a gene; V was cut back by 4 bases and J by 6 bases. This CDR3 spans 14 amino acids. CDR1 and CDR2 from the germline V gene are LNHDA and SQIVND (reference sequence). The CDR3 region is CASSTLNRGHGYTF. The CDR3 DNA sequence: TGTGCCAGTAGTACACTTAACAGGGGGCATGGCTACACCTTC.

This sequence joins TRBV4-3 and TRBJ2-3; TRBD2 agrees at 8 bases. Germline lookup yields CDR1 LGHNA and CDR2 YSLEER. V lost 2 bases and J lost 1; bases outside the gene matches: 5. This CDR3 spans 16 amino acids. This chain's CDR3 is CASSQSGSWGTDTQYF. CDR3 nucleotide sequence: TGCGCCAGCAGCCAAAGCGGGAGCTGGGGCACAGATACGCAGTATTTT.